The 5 T cell receptor beta chains below were found in one sample sequenced in a study of T cell clones after liver transplantation. Produced via immunoSEQ multiplex PCR; TCRdb's table is partial and in-frame only. The table shows about 20,000 clones, with roughly 92% occurring only once. The sample was CD8+ T cells from blood, taken around 25 months after liver transplant. Every receptor here comes from a human patient who received a liver transplant. Some T cells may originate from the graft donor.

DNA of the CDR3: TGTGCCAGCTCGCAGGATAAGCGGGGCTACGAGCAGTACTTC. It encodes CASSQDKRGYEQYF. This rearrangement joins TRBV18 to TRBJ2-7, with 7 bases aligning to TRBD2. The CDR3 is 14 amino acids. Germline loops: CDR1 KGHSH, CDR2 LQKENI. V shed 6 bases, J shed 3 bases, and the junction held 8 bases outside the gene matches.

The chain recombines TRBV27 with TRBJ2-5, with D unclear. Germline values: CDR1 MNHEY, CDR2 SMNVEV (reference sequence). The CDR3 has 13 residues. Trimming left V 2 bases short and J 7 bases short, with 11 bases between. The chain's CDR3 is CASSLPGRGTQYF. In DNA form, the CDR3 reads TGTGCCAGCAGTTTACCCGGACGTGGGACCCAGTACTTC.

The chain joins TRBV4-1 to TRBJ2-3, with D perhaps assigned TRBD1 or TRBD2 (5 bases each). The CDR3 consists of 15 residues. V lost 0 bases to trimming and J lost 4 bases, with 11 bases between them. Germline V lookup: CDR1 MGHRA, CDR2 YSYEKL. CDR3 region: CASSQENVGADTQYF. CDR3 DNA sequence: TGCGCCAGCAGCCAAGAAAACGTGGGGGCAGATACGCAGTATTTT.

V usage is TRBV28 and J usage is TRBJ2-7, with 9 bases identical to TRBD1. This CDR3 region has 14 residues. J was trimmed by 5 bases and V by 4 bases; bases with no gene match: 6. CDR1 is MDHEN, CDR2 SYDVKM, per germline. The chain's CDR3 is CASSSGTGWDEQYF. CDR3 bases: TGTGCCAGCAGTTCAGGGACAGGGTGGGACGAGCAGTACTTC.

The chain recombines TRBV28 with TRBJ2-2; D may be TRBD2 (5 bases). There are 12 residues in the CDR3. The V gene's germline CDR1 is MDHEN and CDR2 SYDVKM. Deletions cut 5 bases from V and 7 bases from J, with 8 bases between. CDR3 sequence: CASSPAGGELFF. Written as DNA, the CDR3 is TGTGCCAGCAGTCCGGCGGGCGGGGAGCTGTTTTTT.